The T cell receptor beta chain under discussion was sequenced for a study of CD8+ T cells in alopecia areata. Whole-study findings and limits: Affected scalp, especially in alopecia totalis/universalis, had a higher clonality than normal scalp did. Tofacitinib delivered significant drops in scalp clonality and in expanded CD8+ clones among the top 100.

Trimming took 8 bases from V and 5 from J; bases not matched to a gene: 3. The CDR3 consists of 12 residues. CDR1 is SNHLY and CDR2 is FYNNEI in the germline V gene. A note on this clone: Antigen: not known.

Indicated treatment: oral pan-JAK inhibitor, 5-10 mg twice daily. Sequencing templates came from extracted RNA that was reverse transcribed into cDNA. Data came from immunoSEQ multiplex PCR; TCRdb stores just in-frame clones and leaves some out. The sample yields some 150,000 clones, about 86% seen once. Sequences were derived from CD8+ T cells sorted from blood, sampled at week 4, from a patient treated with tofacitinib. J is TRBJ2-1 and V is TRBV2; 7 positions match TRBD1. The source of this sequence is a human donor with alopecia areata. The CDR3 DNA sequence: TGTGCCAGCCTGGGACAGAACAATGAGCAGTTCTTC. Its protein product is CASLGQNNEQFF.